This TCR beta chain was recorded in a study of blood T cell repertoires in COVID-19. Overall study context: PBMCs, B-cell-depleted T cells, or T cells were the source of the cDNA or gDNA that made up the material.

Germline loops: CDR1 SGHKS, CDR2 YYEKEE (reference sequence). The ends were cut back, 4 bases at V and 1 base at J, with 7 bases in the middle. The CDR3 covers 13 residues. In the original workflow: Amplifying reference gene primers gave estimates of nucleated cell counts. The assay was immunoSEQ multiplex PCR, and TCRdb's table has in-frame clones only and misses some. V, J and clone size reflect that table, while D and trimming were determined from the DNA. The sample includes 150,000 to 200,000 clones, approximately 80% of them seen just once. Cohort 3 donors were reported recovered after two negative PCRs, clearance, or symptom resolution.

This TCR derives from a woman aged 50 to 60 who had recovered from COVID-19. What was sequenced was PBMCs or T cells enriched from blood (not recorded which). This chain uses TRBV5-5 with TRBJ2-3; unclear D gene. CDR3 region: CASSTPGTDTQYF. The CDR3 nucleotides are TGTGCCAGCAGCACACCAGGCACAGATACGCAGTATTTT.